This paragraph reports one T cell receptor (beta chain). The CDR3 runs 14 residues. Germline assignment: CDR1 LGHNA and CDR2 YSLEER. Trimming left V 4 bases short and J 0 bases short, with 7 bases between. This specimen comes from a study of cytomegalovirus exposure and HLA in healthy donors. Profiling relied on immunoSEQ multiplex PCR, and the TCRdb table lists in-frame clones only, not all of them. The table lists approximately 300,000 clones, roughly 87% of them singletons. Sequencing input: PBMCs. The receptor's source is a woman aged 30 to 39 in good health and CMV-seropositive. V usage is TRBV4-3 and J usage is TRBJ1-5; D unresolved. The chain's CDR3 is CASSPDNSNQPQHF. In DNA form, the CDR3 reads TGCGCCAGCAGCCCCGACAATAGCAATCAGCCCCAGCATTTT.